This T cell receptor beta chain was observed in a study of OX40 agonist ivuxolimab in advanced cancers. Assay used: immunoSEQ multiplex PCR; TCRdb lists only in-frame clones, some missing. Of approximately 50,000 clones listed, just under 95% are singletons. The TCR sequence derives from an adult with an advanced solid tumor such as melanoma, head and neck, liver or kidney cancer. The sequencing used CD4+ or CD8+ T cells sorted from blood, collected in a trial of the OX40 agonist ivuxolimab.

The CDR3 loop reads CASSLDHDQLGGYNEQFF. The CDR3 region has the DNA TGTGCCAGCAGCCTTGATCACGACCAGTTGGGAGGGTACAATGAGCAGTTCTTC. The V and J genes are TRBV5-4 and TRBJ2-1; TRBD2 matches 7 bases. Germline V gene data show CDR1 as SGHNT and CDR2 as YYREEE (reference sequence). CDR3 length equals 18 residues. V dropped 4 bases and J dropped 4; count of bases not matched to a gene: 17.